Shown below are 8 T cell receptor beta chains from a single sample sequenced in a study of cytomegalovirus exposure and HLA in healthy donors. 13 Jbeta primers and 60 Vbeta primers were used for the PCR. Here immunoSEQ multiplex PCR was the method, and the copy in TCRdb shows in-frame clones only, minus some. The sample gives roughly 160,000 clones, more than 60% of which show up once; about 3.1% is in the top ten. Sequenced sample: PBMCs. Receptor source: a woman aged 45-60 years in good health and CMV-seropositive.

V usage is TRBV19 and J usage is TRBJ2-3, with no clear D. V was trimmed by 6 bases and J by 0 bases, leaving 19 bases between them. Germline loops: CDR1 LNHDA, CDR2 SQIVND (reference sequence). The CDR3 covers 17 residues. CDR3 protein: CASSARTSSLSTDTQYF. The CDR3 DNA follows: TGTGCCAGTAGCGCCCGAACTTCCTCCCTCAGCACAGATACGCAGTATTTT.

The J gene is TRBJ1-4, the V gene TRBV19; weak D call: TRBD1 (6 bases). Germline CDR1 and CDR2: LNHDA and SQIVND (reference sequence). Trimming removed 6 bases at V and 3 bases at J, with 11 bases between. The CDR3 extends over 14 amino acids. CDR3 bases: TGTGCCAGTAGCACAGGGCGATCTAATGAAAAACTGTTTTTT. This translates into CASSTGRSNEKLFF.

The chain uses TRBV6-5 and TRBJ1-3, with TRBD1 matching over 7 bases. Germline V gene sequence: CDR1 MNHEY, CDR2 SVGAGI. Trimming took 6 bases from V and 0 from J; bases not matched to a gene: 5. This CDR3 is 15 amino acids long. DNA for the CDR3: TGTGCCAGCAGACCCGGACAGGTCTCTGGAAACACCATATATTTT. This codes for CASRPGQVSGNTIYF.

CDR3 sequence (DNA): TGCGCCAGCAGCCGGCGGGGACTAGAAGGGCGGAGTGAGCAGTTCTTC. Protein sequence: CASSRRGLEGRSEQFF. This chain uses TRBV5-1 with TRBJ2-1, with 8 bases fitting TRBD2. This CDR3 is 16 amino acids long. The germline CDR1 and CDR2 sequences are SGHRS and YFSETQ. With V trimmed by 4 bases and J by 9 bases, 15 bases remained unmatched.

For this clone: The junction shows a germline mismatch at one end, possibly a read error. The V call is TRBV10-3, the J call TRBJ2-5, with TRBD2 matching over 9 bases. CDR3 length equals 16 residues. The germline V gene has CDR1 ENHRY and CDR2 SYGVKD. CDR3 DNA: TGTGCCAGCAGTTCCGTCCGCGGGGGGGCCCAAGAGACCCAGTACTTC. Amino acids: CASSSVRGGAQETQYF.

The CDR3 loop reads CAWSGDSRNYGYTF. CDR3 nucleotides: TGTGCCTGGAGTGGCGACAGTAGGAACTATGGCTACACCTTC. The chain has TRBV30 and TRBJ1-2, with a tentative D call TRBD1 (5 bases). Deletions cut 1 base from V and 2 bases from J, with 11 bases between. CDR1 is GTSNPN, CDR2 SVGIG, per germline (reference sequence). The CDR3 contains 14 residues.

Only one count was recorded for this clone. V is TRBV7-2 and J is TRBJ2-2; 12 bases are shared with TRBD2. The V segment lost 2 bases and the J segment 5 bases; nucleotides outside the gene matches: 12. This CDR3 is 19 amino acids long. Per germline, CDR1 SGHTA and CDR2 FQGNSA. The DNA for the CDR3 is TGTGCCAGCAGCTTAAGGAGGCTAGCGGGGGGGCCTGGGACCGGGGAGCTGTTTTTT. Translating gives CASSLRRLAGGPGTGELFF.

The chain is built from TRBV11-2 and TRBJ1-2; D possibly corresponds to TRBD1 (6 bases). The CDR3 consists of 13 residues. V lost 3 bases to trimming and J lost 8 bases, with 13 bases between them. The germline gives CDR1 SGHAT, CDR2 FQNNGV. The CDR3 bases are TGTGCCAGCAGCTTCAACGAGGGGGAAGGCTACACCTTC. Its translation is CASSFNEGEGYTF.